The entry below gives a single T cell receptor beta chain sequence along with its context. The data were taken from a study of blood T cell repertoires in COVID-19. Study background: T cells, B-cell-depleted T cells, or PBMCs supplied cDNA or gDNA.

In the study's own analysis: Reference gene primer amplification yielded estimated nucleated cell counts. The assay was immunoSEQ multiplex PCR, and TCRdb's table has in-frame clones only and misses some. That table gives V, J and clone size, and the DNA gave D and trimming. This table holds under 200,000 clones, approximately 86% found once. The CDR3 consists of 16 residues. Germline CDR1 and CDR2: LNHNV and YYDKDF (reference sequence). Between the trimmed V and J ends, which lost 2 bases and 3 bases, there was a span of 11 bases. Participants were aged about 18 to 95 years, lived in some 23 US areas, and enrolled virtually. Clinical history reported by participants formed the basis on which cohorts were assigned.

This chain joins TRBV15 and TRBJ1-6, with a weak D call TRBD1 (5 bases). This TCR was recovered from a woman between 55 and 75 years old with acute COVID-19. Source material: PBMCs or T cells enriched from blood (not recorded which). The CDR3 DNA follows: TGTGCCACCAGCAGACAGGGAAAGGGCTATAATTCACCCCTCCACTTT. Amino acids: CATSRQGKGYNSPLHF.